This TCR beta chain was sequenced in a study of human T cells and chemical hapten exposure. J lost 7 bases, V lost 2 bases, and 3 bases had no gene match. Germline CDR1 is MNHEY and CDR2 is SVGAGI. This CDR3 is built from 14 residues. This clonotype was picked up a small number of times. The time point here: patch test 2, 6 weeks after DPC sensitization. As for treatment: therapeutic diphenylcyclopropenone sensitization with weekly scalp DPC. TCRdb itself ran the RACE reads through MiXCR, one entry per CDR3 protein. The sample gives approximately 87,000 distinct CDR3 sequences, about 10% of which show up once; 2.5% to 4% is in the top ten.

The origin of this receptor is a woman between 40 and 50 years old with alopecia areata. Some clones in this sample may be carry-over from other donors' samples. The specimen comprised whole blood, sampled in connection with sensitization to the hapten diphenylcyclopropenone (DPC). This chain uses TRBV6-5 with TRBJ2-1; TRBD2 matches at 9 bases. This chain's CDR3 is CASSYGGGANEQFF. The DNA for the CDR3 is TGTGCCAGCAGTTACGGCGGGGGGGCGAATGAGCAGTTCTTC.